The present TCR beta chain was sequenced within a study of blood T cell repertoires in COVID-19. The CDR3 loop spans 13 amino acids. V lost 2 bases and J lost 2, with 6 bases in between. The method was immunoSEQ multiplex PCR; TCRdb's version includes in-frame clones alone and lacks a portion of them. The table has tens of thousands of clones, about 77% seen once. This chain uses TRBV12-3 or TRBV12-4 with TRBJ2-5; D may be TRBD1 (6 bases). Sequenced input: peripheral blood. This receptor was taken from a human donor in a cohort sampled during active COVID-19. The CDR3 DNA is TGTGCCAGCAGTTTACAGGGGCAAGAGACCCAGTACTTC. Translating gives CASSLQGQETQYF.